The present entry profiles one T cell receptor (beta chain) with its context. Its antigen is not known. Germline CDR1 SQVTM, CDR2 ANQGSEA. There are 9 residues in the CDR3. Trimming took 4 bases from V and 7 from J, leaving 4 bases between them. Tagging with unique molecular identifiers was applied to individual cDNA molecules. One entry per CDR3 protein results from TCRdb running MiXCR on the 5' RACE reads. The profile covers 90,000 to 130,000 distinct CDR3 sequences, with around 10% appearing a single time and 3% to 3.5% taken by the ten largest. The data originate from a study of early T cells in non-severe SARS-CoV-2 infection. Study-wide context: Bulk RNA isolated from unsorted whole blood underwent sequencing; chains were not paired. Regarding the study as a whole: Matching against VDJdb likely underestimated virus-specific expansions, favoring anti-spike CD8.

The TCR originated in an adult who was a healthcare worker with PCR-confirmed SARS-CoV-2 infection or an uninfected control (not recorded which). Input material: whole blood. The V gene is TRBV29-1, the J gene TRBJ1-2; D not resolved. The CDR3 nucleotides read TGCAGCGTTGCGGGTGGCTACACCTTC. This codes for CSVAGGYTF.